Each of the 25 T cell receptor beta chains below was sequenced from the same sample in a study of T cell repertoires in cytomegalovirus infection. TCRdb re-called the reads with MiXCR, one entry per CDR3 protein. The sample records fewer than 550,000 distinct CDR3 sequences, 26% being singletons. Sequenced: PBMCs. The source of these receptors is a human donor in good health (CMV status not recorded). Some clones in this sample may be carry-over from other donors' samples.

CDR3 DNA sequence: TGTGCCAGCAGTTTAGCGCCGGTATGGCAGATCAGGGATACGCAGTATTTT. Translated, it gives CASSLAPVWQIRDTQYF. This chain connects TRBV12-3 or TRBV12-4 to TRBJ2-3; the D is unclear. V lost 0 bases to trimming and J lost 6 bases, with 19 bases between them. The CDR3 spans 17 residues.

V and J are TRBV7-6 and TRBJ2-4; D is possibly TRBD2 (6 bases). This CDR3 spans 18 amino acids. Trimming removed 1 base from V and 0 bases from J, with 16 bases in between. CDR1 and CDR2 from the germline V gene are SGHVS and FNYEAQ. In DNA form, the CDR3 reads TGTGCCAGCAGCTTAGGCCCCTCGGCGGGAAGAGCCAAAAACATTCAGTACTTC. It encodes CASSLGPSAGRAKNIQYF.

The rearrangement joins TRBV7-6 to TRBJ2-1; 13 nucleotides align to TRBD2. There are 13 residues in the CDR3. Germline CDR1 SGHVS, CDR2 FNYEAQ. V trimming: 5 bases; J trimming: 10 bases; junction bases outside the gene matches: 2. The CDR3 region has the DNA TGTGCCAGCAGCCCGGGACTAGCGGGAGAGCAGTTCTTC. Its translation: CASSPGLAGEQFF.

The gene calls are TRBV7-3 and TRBJ1-1; 8 bases align to TRBD1. This CDR3 contains 15 residues. Germline CDR1 reads SGHTA; CDR2 reads FQGTGA. V lost 3 bases to trimming and J lost 5 bases; unmatched junction nucleotides: 8. CDR3 DNA sequence: TGTGCCAGCAGCTTTTCATTAACAGGGGGGACTGAAGCTTTCTTT. It is translated as CASSFSLTGGTEAFF.

The chain employs TRBV6-5 and TRBJ1-4, with D possibly TRBD1 on 6 matching bases. The germline V gene encodes CDR1 MNHEY and CDR2 SVGAGI. V dropped 0 bases and J dropped 8 bases, with 10 bases sitting between them. The CDR3 is 14 residues long. The CDR3, as DNA: TGTGCCAGCAGTTACTCGCAGGGGCGGGAAAAACTGTTTTTT. It is translated as CASSYSQGREKLFF.

The gene calls are TRBV4-1 and TRBJ1-5; TRBD1 matches at 7 bases. Germline-derived CDR1 and CDR2 are MGHRA and YSYEKL. Trimming at V came to 4 bases and at J to 5 bases, leaving 8 bases not matched to a gene. CDR3 length equals 15 residues. CDR3 in DNA: TGCGCCAGCAGCCTACAGGACAGGAGGGATCAGCCCCAGCATTTT. Residues: CASSLQDRRDQPQHF.

The chain uses TRBV30 and TRBJ1-1; no firm D call. Germline CDR1 is GTSNPN and CDR2 is SVGIG (reference sequence). V was trimmed by 4 bases and J by 1 base, leaving 13 bases between them. The CDR3 length is 14 residues. The CDR3 bases are TGTGCCTGGAAGCGGGGAAACGGGAACACTGAAGCTTTCTTT. Translating gives CAWKRGNGNTEAFF.

The DNA of the CDR3 is TGCAGCGTTGAAGGAGCGGGAGGGGGGTATGAGCAGTTCTTC. Its protein product is CSVEGAGGGYEQFF. The rearrangement uses TRBV29-1 and TRBJ2-1; 10 bases agree with TRBD2. This CDR3 has 14 residues. Germline V gene sequence: CDR1 SQVTM, CDR2 ANQGSEA. The V gene end was trimmed by 1 base and the J gene end by 8 bases; junction bases not matched to a gene: 5.

The J gene is TRBJ2-1, the V gene TRBV3-1; 9 bases are shared with TRBD2. The CDR3 spans 14 residues. Per the germline V gene, CDR1 is LGHDT and CDR2 is YNNKEL (reference sequence). Trimming took 3 bases from V and 4 from J; bases not matched to a gene: 1. The CDR3 nucleotides are TGTGCCAGCAGCCACCTAGCGGGATACAATGAGCAGTTCTTC. Protein product: CASSHLAGYNEQFF.

The chain joins TRBV19 to TRBJ1-4; a possible D gene is TRBD1 (6 bases). This CDR3 contains 15 residues. Germline CDR1 is LNHDA and CDR2 is SQIVND (reference sequence). V was clipped by 5 bases and J by 0 bases, with 10 bases between them. CDR3 nucleotides: TGTGCCAGTAGTTCTACAGGGTCAACTAATGAAAAACTGTTTTTT. As protein: CASSSTGSTNEKLFF.

This clonotype was picked up many times. This chain links TRBV7-2 with TRBJ2-1; TRBD2 aligns across 12 bases. The CDR3 totals 15 residues. The germline gives CDR1 SGHTA, CDR2 FQGNSA. With V trimmed by 6 bases and J by 9 bases, 9 bases remained unmatched. The CDR3 coding sequence is TGTGCCAGCAGTCCTCTAGCGGGAGGGCCGAGTGAGCAGTTCTTC. This sequence encodes CASSPLAGGPSEQFF.

J is TRBJ2-1 and V is TRBV19; 13 nucleotides line up with TRBD2. Germline assignment: CDR1 LNHDA and CDR2 SQIVND (reference sequence). The CDR3 spans 16 residues. V was clipped by 5 bases and J by 7 bases; unmatched bases: 8. DNA for the CDR3: TGTGCCAGTAGTCCACGACTAGCGGGGGGAGGGAATGAGCAGTTCTTC. Its translation: CASSPRLAGGGNEQFF.

This clonotype appeared many times. The genes are TRBV7-2 and TRBJ2-7, with D maybe TRBD1 (6 bases). CDR3 size: 14 residues. The germline gives CDR1 SGHTA, CDR2 FQGNSA. V lost 5 bases, J lost 3 bases, and 14 bases lay in between. CDR3 nucleotide sequence: TGTGCCAGCAGCCCCGGGACACAGTACTACGAGCAGTACTTC. It encodes CASSPGTQYYEQYF.

This clonotype has just a few counts. The rearrangement uses TRBV10-3 and TRBJ1-2, with no clear D. V lost 0 bases and J 5 bases, leaving 10 bases between the germline ends. The CDR3 loop spans 14 amino acids. Germline CDR1 and CDR2: ENHRY and SYGVKD. The CDR3 DNA follows: TGTGCCATCAGTGAGTCAAGAGGGAGGTATGGCTACACCTTC. It codes for CAISESRGRYGYTF.

V usage is TRBV12-3 or TRBV12-4 and J usage is TRBJ2-1; D perhaps matches TRBD1 (5 bases). V lost 6 bases and J lost 9, with 12 bases in between. The CDR3 covers 12 residues. CDR3 protein: CASRVGVGEQFF. In DNA form, the CDR3 reads TGTGCCAGCAGGGTAGGGGTGGGTGAGCAGTTCTTC.

In its sample, this clonotype was seen many times. The rearrangement uses TRBV7-2 and TRBJ2-5; weak D call: TRBD2 (6 bases). V lost 4 bases and J lost 2, with 11 bases in between. CDR1 is SGHTA and CDR2 is FQGNSA in the germline V gene. The length of the CDR3 is 14 residues. CDR3 sequence reads: CASSYSGSQETQYF. The CDR3, as DNA: TGTGCCAGCAGCTATAGCGGATCACAAGAGACCCAGTACTTC.

This clonotype came up a few times. The V gene is TRBV27, the J gene TRBJ1-1, with D possibly TRBD1 on 5 matching bases. CDR1 MNHEY and CDR2 SMNVEV come from the germline V gene (reference sequence). This CDR3 has 15 amino acids. The germline V and J ends were trimmed by 3 bases and 5 bases, with 16 bases remaining between them. The CDR3 bases are TGTGCCAGCAGTTTTGGGGGGACTTGGGGGACTGAAGCTTTCTTT. It translates to CASSFGGTWGTEAFF.

The rearrangement uses TRBV6-5 and TRBJ2-1, with TRBD2 matching 10 bases. The germline V gene has CDR1 MNHEY and CDR2 SVGAGI. The V and J ends lost 5 bases and 9 bases, in that order; junction bases with no gene match: 10. This CDR3 is 15 amino acids long. This CDR3 reads CASSGRPSGSFEQFF. CDR3 sequence (DNA): TGTGCCAGCAGTGGACGGCCTAGCGGGAGCTTTGAGCAGTTCTTC.

This clonotype has a handful of counts. This chain connects TRBV7-2 to TRBJ2-7, with D perhaps TRBD1 (6 bases). The CDR3 totals 15 residues. The V gene lost 1 base and the J gene lost 0 bases, with 10 bases spanning the gap. The germline V gene has CDR1 SGHTA and CDR2 FQGNSA. The chain's CDR3 is CASSLERDNSYEQYF. DNA for the CDR3: TGTGCCAGCAGCTTAGAGAGGGACAACTCCTACGAGCAGTACTTC.

The rearrangement links TRBV19 to TRBJ2-5, with 8 nucleotides matching TRBD2. V lost 7 bases and J lost 0; bases outside the gene matches: 7. Germline values: CDR1 LNHDA, CDR2 SQIVND (reference sequence). CDR3 length: 15 amino acids. CDR3: CASNSGELHQETQYF. CDR3 nucleotides: TGTGCCAGTAATAGCGGGGAGCTTCACCAAGAGACCCAGTACTTC.

Only a few counts were recorded for this clonotype. This chain connects TRBV6-1 to TRBJ2-7, with 11 nucleotides matching TRBD2. The CDR3 contains 16 residues. The ends lost 6 bases at V and 7 bases at J; junction bases unmatched: 14. Looked up from germline, CDR1 is MNHNS and CDR2 is SASEGT. The CDR3 region has the DNA TGTGCCAGCAGGGCCGGGGTAGCGGGAGGGCCGTGGGAGCAGTACGTC. Its translation: CASRAGVAGGPWEQYV.

This clonotype was counted only a few times. The V call is TRBV4-1, the J call TRBJ1-2; 10 bases match TRBD1. Germline assignment: CDR1 MGHRA and CDR2 YSYEKL. V dropped 3 bases and J dropped 5; count of bases not matched to a gene: 6. The CDR3 length is 15 residues. The CDR3 bases are TGCGCCAGCAGCCAGCAGGACAGGGGGTCGTATGGCTACACCTTC. This codes for CASSQQDRGSYGYTF.

This clonotype was recorded at least ten times. The chain combines TRBV7-2 with TRBJ2-2, with 7 bases matching TRBD1. Germline loops: CDR1 SGHTA, CDR2 FQGNSA. The V segment lost 5 bases and the J segment 10 bases; nucleotides outside the gene matches: 10. CDR3 length: 14 amino acids. The CDR3 spells CASSPQGGREELFF. In DNA form, the CDR3 reads TGTGCCAGCAGCCCACAAGGGGGCCGGGAGGAGCTGTTTTTT.

This clonotype was found a few times. The chain uses TRBV12-3 or TRBV12-4 and TRBJ1-2, with 7 bases fitting TRBD1. The CDR3 consists of 14 residues. The ends lost 6 bases at V and 1 base at J; junction bases unmatched: 5. The DNA for the CDR3 is TGTGCCAGCAGGACAGGGCACCATAACTATGGCTACACCTTC. Protein: CASRTGHHNYGYTF.

The sample holds a few counts of this clonotype. V usage is TRBV14 and J usage is TRBJ2-3; D remains ambiguous. The CDR3 sequence is 14 residues long. Germline V lookup: CDR1 SGHDN, CDR2 FVKESK. V was trimmed by 3 bases and J by 1 base, leaving 8 bases between them. The CDR3 coding sequence is TGTGCCAGCAGCCATCGGATAGGCACAGATACGCAGTATTTT. This codes for CASSHRIGTDTQYF.